The clone carrying this TCR beta chain has a single count. Its antigen is unknown. This specimen belongs to a study of molecular identifiers for immune sequencing clone quantification. General study points: Identical TCR molecules can share a barcode, and this sharing could underestimate highly expanded clone sizes. Clones with over 20 RNA copies captured over 99% of effector molecules but under 1% of naive ones.

Both previously described methods and listed TCR primers were employed to make bulk TCR libraries. TCRdb processed the PCR reads anew with MiXCR; each CDR3 protein has one entry. The repertoire holds roughly 90,000 distinct CDR3 sequences, around a fifth seen once, with around 0.8% in the top ten. As CD8+CD4-CCR7+CD45RA+ cells, naive CD8 T cells were sorted. The germline V gene has CDR1 LGHNA and CDR2 YSLEER. V lost 4 bases and J lost 8, with 18 bases in between. This CDR3 is 15 amino acids long. This chain links TRBV4-3 with TRBJ2-1, with D maybe TRBD1 (5 bases). The sample was naive CD8+ T cells from blood, with Jurkat cell RNA spiked in. The subset is: FACS-sorted CD8+CD4-CCR7+CD45RA+ naive T cells. The receptor was isolated from a human donor in good health. Some libraries in this study had Jurkat cell RNA spiked in. CDR3 in DNA: TGCGCCAGCAGCCCGGACAACGTAAGTGTCGATGAGCAGTTCTTC. Its protein product is CASSPDNVSVDEQFF.